The present T cell receptor beta chain was sequenced within a study of blood T cell repertoires in COVID-19. Study-level information: Italy, Spain and the United States were the sources of the convalescent and acute COVID-19 samples. Sources were T cells, B-cell-depleted T cells, or PBMCs; the material itself was cDNA or gDNA.

The authors' processing: Researchers report that nucleated cell counts were estimated from reference gene primer amplification. Assay used: immunoSEQ multiplex PCR; TCRdb lists only in-frame clones, some missing. V, J and clone size reflect that table, while D and trimming were determined from the DNA. Of under 200,000 clones in the sample, approximately 80% are singletons; the top ten hold more than 1.5%. The ends lost 0 bases at V and 2 bases at J; junction bases unmatched: 7. CDR1 is LGHNA and CDR2 is YSLEER in the germline V gene. This CDR3 contains 17 residues. The sample consisted of peripheral blood. This TCR derives from a human donor in a cohort sampled during active COVID-19. The chain combines TRBV4-3 with TRBJ2-5, with 9 bases fitting TRBD2. CDR3 protein: CASSQDRVAGDQETQYF. CDR3 nucleotides: TGCGCCAGCAGCCAAGATAGAGTAGCGGGAGATCAAGAGACCCAGTACTTC.